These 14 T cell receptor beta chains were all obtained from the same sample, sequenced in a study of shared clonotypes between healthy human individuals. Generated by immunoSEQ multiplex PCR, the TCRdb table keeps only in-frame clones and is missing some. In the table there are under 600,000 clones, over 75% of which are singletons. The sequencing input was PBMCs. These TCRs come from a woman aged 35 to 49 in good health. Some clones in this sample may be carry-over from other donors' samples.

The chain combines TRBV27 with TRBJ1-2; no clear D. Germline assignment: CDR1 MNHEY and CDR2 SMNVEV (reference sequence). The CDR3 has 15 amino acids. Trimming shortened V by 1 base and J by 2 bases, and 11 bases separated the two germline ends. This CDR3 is CASSLFGPPNYGYTF. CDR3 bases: TGTGCCAGCAGTTTATTCGGGCCACCCAACTATGGCTACACCTTC.

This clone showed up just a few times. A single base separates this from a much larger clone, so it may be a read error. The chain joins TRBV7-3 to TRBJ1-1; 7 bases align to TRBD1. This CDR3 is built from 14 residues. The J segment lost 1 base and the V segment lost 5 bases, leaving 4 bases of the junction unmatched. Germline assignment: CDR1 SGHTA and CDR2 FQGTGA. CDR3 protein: CASSLGTANTEAFF. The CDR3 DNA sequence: TGTGCCAGCAGCCTCGGGACAGCGAACACTGAAGCTTTCTTT.

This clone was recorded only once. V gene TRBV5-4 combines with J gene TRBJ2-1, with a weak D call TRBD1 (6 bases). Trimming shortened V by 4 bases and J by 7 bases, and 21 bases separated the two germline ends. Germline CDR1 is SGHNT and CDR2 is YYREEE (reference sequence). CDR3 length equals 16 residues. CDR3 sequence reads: CASSTPTQGPGNEQFF. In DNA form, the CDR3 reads TGTGCCAGCAGCACACCCACTCAGGGGCCGGGGAATGAGCAGTTCTTC.

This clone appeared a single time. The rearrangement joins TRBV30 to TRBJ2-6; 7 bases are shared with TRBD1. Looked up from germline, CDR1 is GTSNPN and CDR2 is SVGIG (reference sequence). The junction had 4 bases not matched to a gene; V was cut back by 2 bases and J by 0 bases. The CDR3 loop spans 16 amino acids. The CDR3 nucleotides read TGTGCCTGGAGTTTGGGACAGACCTCTGGGGCCAACGTCCTGACTTTC. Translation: CAWSLGQTSGANVLTF.

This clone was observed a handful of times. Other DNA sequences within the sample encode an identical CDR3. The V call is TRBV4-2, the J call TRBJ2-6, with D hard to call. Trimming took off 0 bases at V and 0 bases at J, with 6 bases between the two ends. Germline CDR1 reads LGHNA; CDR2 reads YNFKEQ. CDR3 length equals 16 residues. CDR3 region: CASSQEYSSGANVLTF. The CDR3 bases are TGTGCCAGCAGCCAAGAGTATAGCTCTGGGGCCAACGTCCTGACTTTC.

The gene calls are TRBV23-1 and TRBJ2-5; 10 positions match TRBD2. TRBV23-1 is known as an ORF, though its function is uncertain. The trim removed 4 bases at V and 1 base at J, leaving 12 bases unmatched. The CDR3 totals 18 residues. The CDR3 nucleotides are TGCGCCAGCAGTCCGACTAGCGGGCCAGACCGTATCCAAGAGACCCAGTACTTC. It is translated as CASSPTSGPDRIQETQYF.

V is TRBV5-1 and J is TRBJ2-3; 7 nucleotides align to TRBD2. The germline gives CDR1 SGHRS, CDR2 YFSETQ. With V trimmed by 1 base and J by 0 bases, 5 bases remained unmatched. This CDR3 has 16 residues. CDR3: CASSLPSGTSTDTQYF. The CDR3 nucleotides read TGCGCCAGCAGCTTGCCCAGCGGGACTAGCACAGATACGCAGTATTTT.

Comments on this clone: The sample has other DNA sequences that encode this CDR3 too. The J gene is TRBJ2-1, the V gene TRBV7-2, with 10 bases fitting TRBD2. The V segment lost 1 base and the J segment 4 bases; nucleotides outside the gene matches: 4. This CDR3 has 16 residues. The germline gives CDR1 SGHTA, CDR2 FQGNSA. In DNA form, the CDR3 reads TGTGCCAGCAGCTTAGTACTAGCGGGACCATACAATGAGCAGTTCTTC. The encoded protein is CASSLVLAGPYNEQFF.

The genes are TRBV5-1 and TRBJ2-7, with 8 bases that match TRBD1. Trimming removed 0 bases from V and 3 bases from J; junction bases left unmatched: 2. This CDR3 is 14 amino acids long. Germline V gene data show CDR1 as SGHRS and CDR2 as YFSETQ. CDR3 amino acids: CASSLEGTGYEQYF. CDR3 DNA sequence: TGCGCCAGCAGCTTGGAAGGGACAGGCTACGAGCAGTACTTC.

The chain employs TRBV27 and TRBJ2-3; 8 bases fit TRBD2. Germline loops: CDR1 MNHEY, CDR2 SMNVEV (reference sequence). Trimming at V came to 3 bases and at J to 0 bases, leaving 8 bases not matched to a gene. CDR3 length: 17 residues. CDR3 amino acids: CASSLAPGRASTDTQYF. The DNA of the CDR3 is TGTGCCAGCAGTTTGGCCCCCGGGAGGGCTAGCACAGATACGCAGTATTTT.

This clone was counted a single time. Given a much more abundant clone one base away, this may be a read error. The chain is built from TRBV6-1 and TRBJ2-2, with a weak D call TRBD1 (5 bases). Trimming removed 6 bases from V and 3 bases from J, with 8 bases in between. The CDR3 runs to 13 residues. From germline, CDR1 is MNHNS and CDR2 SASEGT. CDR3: CASSLQDTGELFF. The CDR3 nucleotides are TGTGCCAGCAGCTTACAGGACACCGGGGAGCTGTTTTTT.

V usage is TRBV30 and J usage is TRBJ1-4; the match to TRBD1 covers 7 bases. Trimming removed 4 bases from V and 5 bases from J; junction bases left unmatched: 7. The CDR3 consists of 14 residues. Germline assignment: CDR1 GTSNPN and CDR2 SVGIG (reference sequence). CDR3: CAWTGDSLNEKLFF. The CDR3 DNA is TGTGCCTGGACTGGGGACAGCCTGAATGAAAAACTGTTTTTT.

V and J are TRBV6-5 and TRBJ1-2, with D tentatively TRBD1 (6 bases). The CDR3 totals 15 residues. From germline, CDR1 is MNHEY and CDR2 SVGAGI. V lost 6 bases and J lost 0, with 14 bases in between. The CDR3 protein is CASSPRGGTNYGYTF. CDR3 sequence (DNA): TGTGCCAGCAGCCCAAGGGGGGGCACTAACTATGGCTACACCTTC.

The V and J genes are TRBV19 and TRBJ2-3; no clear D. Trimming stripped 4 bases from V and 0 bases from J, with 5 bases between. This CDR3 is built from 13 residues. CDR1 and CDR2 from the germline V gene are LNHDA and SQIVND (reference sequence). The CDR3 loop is CASSKSSTDTQYF. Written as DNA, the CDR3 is TGTGCCAGTAGTAAATCCAGCACAGATACGCAGTATTTT.